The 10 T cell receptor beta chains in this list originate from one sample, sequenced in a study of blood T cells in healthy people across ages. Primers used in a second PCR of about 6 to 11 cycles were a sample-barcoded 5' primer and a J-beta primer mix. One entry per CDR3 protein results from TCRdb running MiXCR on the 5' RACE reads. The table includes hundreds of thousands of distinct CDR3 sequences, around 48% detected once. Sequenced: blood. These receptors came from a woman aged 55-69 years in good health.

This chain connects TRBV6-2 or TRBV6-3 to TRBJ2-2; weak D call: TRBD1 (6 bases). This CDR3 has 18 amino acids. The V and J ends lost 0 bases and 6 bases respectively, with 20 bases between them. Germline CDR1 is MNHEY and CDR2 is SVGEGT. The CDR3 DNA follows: TGTGCCAGCAGTTACTCGAAGGCAGGGGCGGGTCCGGCCGGGGAGCTGTTTTTT. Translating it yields CASSYSKAGAGPAGELFF.

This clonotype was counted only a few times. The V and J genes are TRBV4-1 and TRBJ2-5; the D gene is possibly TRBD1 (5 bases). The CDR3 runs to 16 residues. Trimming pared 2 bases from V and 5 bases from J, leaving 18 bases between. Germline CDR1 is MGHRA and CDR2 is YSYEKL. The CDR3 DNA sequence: TGCGCCAGCAGCCAACTAACCTCAGGGTGGATGGAGACCCAGTACTTC. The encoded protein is CASSQLTSGWMETQYF.

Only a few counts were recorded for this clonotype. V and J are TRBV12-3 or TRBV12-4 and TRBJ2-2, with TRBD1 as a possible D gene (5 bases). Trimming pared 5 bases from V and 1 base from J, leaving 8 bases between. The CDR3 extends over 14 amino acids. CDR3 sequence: CASSADRNTGELFF. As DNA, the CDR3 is TGTGCCAGCAGTGCCGACAGGAACACCGGGGAGCTGTTTTTT.

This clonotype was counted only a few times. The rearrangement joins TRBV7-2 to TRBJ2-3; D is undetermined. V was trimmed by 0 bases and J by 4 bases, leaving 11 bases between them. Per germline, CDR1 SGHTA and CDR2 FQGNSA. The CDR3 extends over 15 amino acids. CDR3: CASSLASRTPDTQYF. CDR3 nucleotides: TGTGCCAGCAGCTTAGCCTCTAGGACCCCAGATACGCAGTATTTT. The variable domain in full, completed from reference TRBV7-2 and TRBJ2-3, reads GAGVSQSPSNKVTEKGKDVELRCDPISGHTALYWYRQSLGQGLEFLIYFQGNSAPDKSGLPSDRFSAERTGGSVSTLTIQRTQQEDSAVYLCASSLASRTPDTQYFGPGTRLTVL.

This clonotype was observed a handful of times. The CDR3 DNA is TGTGCCAGCAGCCAGAGGGTAGTCAATGAGCAGTTCTTC. As protein: CASSQRVVNEQFF. V is TRBV3-1 and J is TRBJ2-1; weak D call: TRBD2 (5 bases). Trimming shortened V by 3 bases and J by 6 bases, and 9 bases separated the two germline ends. CDR1 and CDR2 from the germline V gene are LGHDT and YNNKEL (reference sequence). CDR3 length: 13 residues.

CDR3 coding DNA: TGTGCCAGCAGCCAAGTTCTTCGTTCTCCCACGCAGTATTTT. Its translation: CASSQVLRSPTQYF. This chain uses TRBV14 with TRBJ2-3; D is uncertain. The germline CDR1 and CDR2 sequences are SGHDN and FVKESK. This CDR3 spans 14 amino acids. V lost 1 base and J lost 9, with 14 bases in between.

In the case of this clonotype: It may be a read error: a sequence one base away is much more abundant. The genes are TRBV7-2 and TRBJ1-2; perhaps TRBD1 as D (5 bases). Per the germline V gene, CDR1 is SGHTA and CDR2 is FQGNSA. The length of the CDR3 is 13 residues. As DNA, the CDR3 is TGTGCCAGCAGCGCCGGGACCGAATATGGCTGCACCTTC. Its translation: CASSAGTEYGCTF. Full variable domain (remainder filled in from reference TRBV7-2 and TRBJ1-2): GAGVSQSPSNKVTEKGKDVELRCDPISGHTALYWYRQSLGQGLEFLIYFQGNSAPDKSGLPSDRFSAERTGGSVSTLTIQRTQQEDSAVYLCASSAGTEYGCTFGSGTRLTVV.

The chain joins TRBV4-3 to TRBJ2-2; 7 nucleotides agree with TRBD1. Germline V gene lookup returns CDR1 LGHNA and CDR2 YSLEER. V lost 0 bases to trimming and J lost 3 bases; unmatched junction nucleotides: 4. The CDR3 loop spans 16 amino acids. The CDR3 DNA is TGCGCCAGCAGCCAAGAAAAGGGGGCGTACACCGGGGAGCTGTTTTTT. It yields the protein CASSQEKGAYTGELFF.

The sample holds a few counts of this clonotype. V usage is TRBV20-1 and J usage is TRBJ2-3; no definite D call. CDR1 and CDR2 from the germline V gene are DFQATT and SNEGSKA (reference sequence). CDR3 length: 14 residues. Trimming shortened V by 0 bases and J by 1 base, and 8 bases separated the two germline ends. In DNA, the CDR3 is TGCAGTGCTAGAGAGAGTCTCGGCACAGATACGCAGTATTTT. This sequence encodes CSARESLGTDTQYF.

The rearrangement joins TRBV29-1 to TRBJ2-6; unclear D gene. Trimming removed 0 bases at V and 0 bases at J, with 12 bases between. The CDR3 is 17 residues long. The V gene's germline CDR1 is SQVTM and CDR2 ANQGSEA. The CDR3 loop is CSVEEERALSGANVLTF. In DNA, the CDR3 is TGCAGCGTTGAAGAAGAACGGGCGCTCTCTGGGGCCAACGTCCTGACTTTC.